These T cell receptor beta chains were read from a single sample in a study of T cell changes during pregnancy in multiple sclerosis. Here immunoSEQ multiplex PCR was the method, and the copy in TCRdb shows in-frame clones only, minus some. In the table there are around 65,000 clones, about 93% of which are singletons. Sequencing was performed on peripheral blood, taken in the third trimester of pregnancy. The receptors stem from a female donor in good health, enrolled as a control in a pregnancy study. The CDR3 runs from the conserved cysteine through the conserved F or W. The order of the fields is clone size, V gene, CDR3 length, J gene, CDR3 protein. Only some rows state a clone size, as once, few, many or a class for expanded clones.

>-|TRBV19|15|TRBJ2-7
CASSIRDSRLYEQYF
>once|TRBV19|15|TRBJ2-7
CASFGLAGGRYEQYF
>-|TRBV5-4|14|TRBJ2-3
CASSPLNAPDTQYF
>-|TRBV7-9|14|TRBJ1-5
CASSPGGSNQPQHF
>-|TRBV9|14|TRBJ2-3
CASSFLQGTDTQYF
>-|TRBV30|13|TRBJ2-3
CAWSGGGGYTQYF
>-|TRBV9|15|TRBJ2-7
CASSVVGTGKHEQYF
>-|TRBV5-6|13|TRBJ1-5
CASSFPFNQPQHF
>-|TRBV18|14|TRBJ1-4
CASSPLVANEKLFF
>once|TRBV11-1|15|TRBJ1-6
CASSLEGTGKSPLHF
>-|TRBV7-9|16|TRBJ1-2
CASSSAYEDRIDGYTF
>-|TRBV4-1|15|TRBJ1-1
CASSALNGGLIEAFF
>-|TRBV9|17|TRBJ1-3
CASSLPRDQVSGNTIYF
>few|TRBV7-2|16|TRBJ1-5
CASSLEGPGMNQPQHF
>-|TRBV2|14|TRBJ2-7
CASRTGTGDLEQYF
>-|TRBV18|15|TRBJ1-6
CASSPLDRSNSPLHF
>-|TRBV25-1|15|TRBJ1-1
CASNEPRGADTEAFF
>-|TRBV7-2|15|TRBJ1-1
CASSSYRLTNTEAFF
>-|TRBV5-6|14|TRBJ1-4
CASLRQDFNEKLFF
>-|TRBV4-3|14|TRBJ2-7
CASSQDKGTYEQYF
>-|TRBV7-2|13|TRBJ1-5
CASSLSTYQPQHF
>-|TRBV14|15|TRBJ1-5
CASSQGGSGNQPQHF
>-|TRBV29-1|8|TRBJ2-5
CSVGYQYF
>-|TRBV4-3|13|TRBJ2-5
CASSRDRGETQYF
>-|TRBV6-5|16|TRBJ2-7
CASSYGMGQGFYEQYF
>once|TRBV5-1|15|TRBJ2-1
CASSLWTGTGNEQFF
>-|TRBV19|13|TRBJ1-2
CASSSPGLYGYTF